These 2 T cell receptor beta chains were sequenced from one sample in a study of blood T cell repertoires in COVID-19. Using immunoSEQ multiplex PCR, the repertoire was profiled, and TCRdb retains in-frame clones only, with some absent. The table has approximately 63,000 clones, 70% to 90% seen once; the top ten hold 1% to 1.5%. Sequencing input: peripheral blood. These receptors came from a woman older than 75 with acute or convalescent COVID-19.

The CDR3 sequence is CASGRTGGGTGELFF. CDR3 DNA: TGTGCCAGCGGTCGGACAGGGGGCGGCACCGGGGAGCTGTTTTTT. This rearrangement joins TRBV2 to TRBJ2-2, with TRBD1 matching 11 bases. The CDR3 runs 15 residues. Germline V lookup: CDR1 SNHLY, CDR2 FYNNEI. Trimming cost V 8 bases and J 4 bases; bases outside gene matches: 6.

This clone was seen a single time. This rearrangement joins TRBV24-1 to TRBJ2-3, with 7 bases that match TRBD1. V lost 0 bases and J lost 3; bases outside the gene matches: 20. Germline CDR1 is KGHDR and CDR2 is SFDVKD. The CDR3 extends over 21 amino acids. The CDR3 here is CATSDLGGKSRGQVGTDTQYF. CDR3 in DNA: TGTGCCACCAGTGATTTGGGTGGAAAGTCTCGAGGACAGGTAGGGACAGATACGCAGTATTTT.